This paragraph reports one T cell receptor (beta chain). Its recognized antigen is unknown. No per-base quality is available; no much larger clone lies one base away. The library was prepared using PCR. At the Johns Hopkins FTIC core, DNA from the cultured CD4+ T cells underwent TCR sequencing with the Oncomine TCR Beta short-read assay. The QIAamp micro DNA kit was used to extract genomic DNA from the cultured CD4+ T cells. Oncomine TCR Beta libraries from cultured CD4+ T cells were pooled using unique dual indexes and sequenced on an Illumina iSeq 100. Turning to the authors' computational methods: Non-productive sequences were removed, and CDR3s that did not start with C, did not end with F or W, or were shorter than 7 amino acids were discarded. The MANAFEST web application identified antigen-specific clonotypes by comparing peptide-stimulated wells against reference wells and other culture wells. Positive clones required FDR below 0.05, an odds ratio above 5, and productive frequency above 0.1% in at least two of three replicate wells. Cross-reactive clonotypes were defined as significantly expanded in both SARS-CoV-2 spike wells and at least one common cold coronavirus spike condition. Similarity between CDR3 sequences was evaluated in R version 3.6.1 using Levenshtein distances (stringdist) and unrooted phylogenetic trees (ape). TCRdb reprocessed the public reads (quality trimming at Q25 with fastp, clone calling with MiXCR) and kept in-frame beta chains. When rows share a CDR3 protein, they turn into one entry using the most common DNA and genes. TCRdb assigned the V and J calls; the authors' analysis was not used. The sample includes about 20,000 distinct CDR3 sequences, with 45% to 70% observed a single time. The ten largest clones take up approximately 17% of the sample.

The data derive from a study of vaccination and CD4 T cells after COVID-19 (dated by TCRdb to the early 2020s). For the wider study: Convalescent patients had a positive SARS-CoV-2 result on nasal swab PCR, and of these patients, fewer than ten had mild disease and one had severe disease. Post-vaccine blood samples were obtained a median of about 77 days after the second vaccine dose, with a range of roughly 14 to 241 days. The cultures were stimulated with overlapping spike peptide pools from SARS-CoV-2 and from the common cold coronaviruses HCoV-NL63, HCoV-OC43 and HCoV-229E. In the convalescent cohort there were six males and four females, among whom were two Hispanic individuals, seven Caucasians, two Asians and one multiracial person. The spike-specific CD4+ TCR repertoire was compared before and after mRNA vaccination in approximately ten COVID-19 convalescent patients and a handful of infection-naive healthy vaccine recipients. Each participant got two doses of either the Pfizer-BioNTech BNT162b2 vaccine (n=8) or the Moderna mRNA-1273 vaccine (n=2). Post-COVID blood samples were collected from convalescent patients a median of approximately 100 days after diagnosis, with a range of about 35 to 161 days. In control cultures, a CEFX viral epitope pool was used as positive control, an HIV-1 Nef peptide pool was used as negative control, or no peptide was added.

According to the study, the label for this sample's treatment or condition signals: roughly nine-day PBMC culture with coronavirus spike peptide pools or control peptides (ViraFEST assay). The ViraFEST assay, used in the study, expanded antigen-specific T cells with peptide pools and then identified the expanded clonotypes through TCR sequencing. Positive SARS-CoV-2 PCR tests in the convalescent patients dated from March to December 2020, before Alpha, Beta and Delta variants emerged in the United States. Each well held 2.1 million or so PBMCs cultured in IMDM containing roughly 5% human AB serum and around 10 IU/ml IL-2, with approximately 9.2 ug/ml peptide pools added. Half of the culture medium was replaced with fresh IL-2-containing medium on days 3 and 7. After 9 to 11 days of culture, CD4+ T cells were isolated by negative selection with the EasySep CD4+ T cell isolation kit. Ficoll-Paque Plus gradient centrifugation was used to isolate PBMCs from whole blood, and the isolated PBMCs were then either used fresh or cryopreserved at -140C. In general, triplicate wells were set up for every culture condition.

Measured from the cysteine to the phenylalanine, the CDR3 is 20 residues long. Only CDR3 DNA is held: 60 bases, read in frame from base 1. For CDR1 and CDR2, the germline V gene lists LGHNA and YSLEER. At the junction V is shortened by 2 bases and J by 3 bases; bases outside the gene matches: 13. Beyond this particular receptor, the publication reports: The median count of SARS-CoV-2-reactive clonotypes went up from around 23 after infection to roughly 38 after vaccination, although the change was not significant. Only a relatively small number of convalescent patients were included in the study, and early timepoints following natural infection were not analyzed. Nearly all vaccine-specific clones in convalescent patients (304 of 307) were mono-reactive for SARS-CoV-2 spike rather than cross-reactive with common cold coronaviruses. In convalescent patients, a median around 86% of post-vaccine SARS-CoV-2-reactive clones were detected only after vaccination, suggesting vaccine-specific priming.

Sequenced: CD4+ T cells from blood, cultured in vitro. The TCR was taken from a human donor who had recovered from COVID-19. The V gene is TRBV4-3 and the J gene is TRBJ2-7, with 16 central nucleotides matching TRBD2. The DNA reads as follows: TGCGCCAGCAGCCAACAGGACAGCCCGGGACTAGCGGGAGGGGGCTACGAGCAGTACTTC. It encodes CASSQQDSPGLAGGGYEQYF.